These 10 T cell receptor beta chains were all obtained from the same sample, sequenced in a study of tumour-infiltrating T cells in Burkitt lymphoma. Assay: immunoSEQ multiplex PCR; the TCRdb copy retains only in-frame clones and omits some. Of some 15,000 clones in the sample, 30% are singletons; the top ten hold about 6%. Material for sequencing was tumor tissue. These receptors were collected from a human donor with diffuse large B-cell lymphoma.

This clone was seen more than once but under ten times. The chain has TRBV14 and TRBJ2-1; 9 positions agree with TRBD1. V dropped 3 bases and J dropped 4; count of bases not matched to a gene: 4. Germline V gene sequence: CDR1 SGHDN, CDR2 FVKESK. The CDR3 loop spans 15 amino acids. CDR3 nucleotide sequence: TGTGCCAGCAGCCACCGGGACAGGGCTTACAATGAGCAGTTCTTC. As protein: CASSHRDRAYNEQFF.

This clone has a handful of counts. The chain joins TRBV7-2 to TRBJ1-1; D remains ambiguous. Trimming shortened V by 1 base and J by 0 bases, and 9 bases separated the two germline ends. CDR1 SGHTA and CDR2 FQGNSA come from the germline V gene. CDR3 size: 15 residues. CDR3 sequence: CASSLGGIMNTEAFF. The CDR3, as DNA: TGTGCCAGCAGCTTAGGTGGGATAATGAACACTGAAGCTTTCTTT.

This clone was found a few times. The chain employs TRBV7-9 and TRBJ2-1; 8 bases agree with TRBD1. Trimming at V came to 0 bases and at J to 0 bases, leaving 4 bases not matched to a gene. This CDR3 contains 17 residues. The germline V gene encodes CDR1 SEHNR and CDR2 FQNEAQ (reference sequence). The CDR3 DNA reads TGTGCCAGCAGCTTAGCCCGGACAGGGAGCTCCTACAATGAGCAGTTCTTC. Translation: CASSLARTGSSYNEQFF. The variable domain in full, completed from reference TRBV7-9 and TRBJ2-1, reads DTGVSQNPRHKITKRGQNVTFRCDPISEHNRLYWYRQTLGQGPEFLTYFQNEAQLEKSRLLSDRFSAERPKGSFSTLEIQRTEQGDSAMYLCASSLARTGSSYNEQFFGPGTRLTVL.

The chain couples TRBV12-5 to TRBJ2-1, with D possibly matching TRBD1 (6 bases). This CDR3 is 15 amino acids long. The V gene's germline CDR1 is LGHNT and CDR2 FRNRAP. V was trimmed by 0 bases and J by 8 bases, leaving 14 bases between them. CDR3 loop: CASGLVSGRGDEQFF. DNA of the CDR3: TGTGCTAGTGGTTTGGTATCAGGCAGGGGTGATGAGCAGTTCTTC.

This clone has a handful of counts. V and J are TRBV6-6 and TRBJ2-1, with 8 bases lining up with TRBD1. Germline V gene lookup returns CDR1 MNHNY and CDR2 SVGAGI (reference sequence). The ends lost 9 bases at V and 7 bases at J; junction bases unmatched: 14. This CDR3 has 15 residues. In DNA form, the CDR3 reads TGTGCCAGGGGCAGTCCGGGACAGGCAAGGAATGAGCAGTTCTTC. Protein sequence: CARGSPGQARNEQFF.

A few counts support this clone. The chain's CDR3 is CASASVRTNEKLFF. The DNA for the CDR3 is TGTGCCAGCGCGTCGGTCAGGACTAATGAAAAACTGTTTTTT. The J gene is TRBJ1-4, the V gene TRBV6-1; D remains unclear. Germline V CDR1 and CDR2: MNHNS, SASEGT. The CDR3 consists of 14 residues. Trimming removed 8 bases at V and 2 bases at J, with 12 bases between.

The chain couples TRBV5-1 to TRBJ2-3; TRBD2 aligns across 14 bases. In germline, CDR1 is SGHRS, CDR2 YFSETQ. Unmatched junction bases numbered 8, after V lost 3 bases and J lost 2 bases. This CDR3 spans 18 amino acids. The CDR3 DNA is TGCGCCAGCAGCTCCGGACTAGCGGGAGGCCCCTCCACAGATACGCAGTATTTT. Its translation: CASSSGLAGGPSTDTQYF.

In its sample, this clone was seen a few times. The chain is built from TRBV30 and TRBJ2-7; D may be TRBD2 (5 bases). The CDR3 runs 14 residues. Trimming pared 0 bases from V and 3 bases from J, leaving 12 bases between. Germline CDR1 and CDR2: GTSNPN and SVGIG (reference sequence). CDR3 loop: CAWSVRNRDYEQYF. CDR3 bases: TGTGCCTGGAGTGTACGAAACCGGGACTACGAGCAGTACTTC.

The J gene is TRBJ2-7, the V gene TRBV21-1. TRBV21-1 is listed as a pseudogene. The CDR3 loop spans 10 amino acids. Here the CDR3 DNA reads TGTGCCAGCCCCAAACCACGGCAGTACTTC. Protein: CASPKPRQYF.

The chain couples TRBV28 to TRBJ2-7, with D unclear. Trimming cost V 1 base and J 1 base, with 8 bases left between them. There are 14 residues in the CDR3. Germline V gives CDR1 MDHEN, CDR2 SYDVKM. The CDR3: CASSLSALSYEQYF. The CDR3 coding sequence is TGTGCCAGCAGTTTATCAGCTCTGTCCTACGAGCAGTACTTC.